The rows below give T cell receptor beta chains drawn from one sample of a study of post-analysis software for immune sequencing data. TCRdb re-analysed the PCR reads in MiXCR, keeping a single row per CDR3 protein. Among about 820,000 distinct CDR3 sequences, around 50% were seen once, and the ten largest hold over 4%. Sequencing was performed on blood. The receptors derive from a girl aged 5 to 17 with multiple sclerosis. Each CDR3 is given with its conserved first and last residue. A D gene is named only where the DNA matches it firmly. Not every row has a clone size; where given, it reads once, few, many or a size class.

d_call: .; j_call: TRBJ1-5; v_call: TRBV12-5; clone_size: .; cdr3_nt: TGTGCTAGTGGACGGACAGAGCAGCCCCAGCATTTT; cdr3_aa: CASGRTEQPQHF
d_call: .; j_call: TRBJ1-2; v_call: TRBV12-3/TRBV12-4; clone_size: few; cdr3_nt: TGTGCCAGCAGTCAACGGACACAGCTTTATGGCTACACCTTC; cdr3_aa: CASSQRTQLYGYTF
d_call: .; j_call: TRBJ1-6; v_call: TRBV7-8; clone_size: .; cdr3_nt: TGTGCCAGCAGCTTAGCGCGGGGCCACCCCGATAATTCACCCCTCCACTTT; cdr3_aa: CASSLARGHPDNSPLHF
d_call: TRBD1; j_call: TRBJ1-2; v_call: TRBV7-3; clone_size: .; cdr3_nt: TGTGCCAGCAGCCCGCAAGGACAGGCCTTCTATGGCTACACCTTC; cdr3_aa: CASSPQGQAFYGYTF
d_call: .; j_call: TRBJ2-5; v_call: TRBV7-9; clone_size: few; cdr3_nt: TGTGCCAGCAGCTTAGGTGTTTGGGACGTCCAAGAGACCCAGTACTTC; cdr3_aa: CASSLGVWDVQETQYF
d_call: .; j_call: TRBJ2-7; v_call: TRBV18; clone_size: once; cdr3_nt: TGTGCCAGTGGGGGGTTCAGCTCCTACGAGCAGTACTTC; cdr3_aa: CASGGFSSYEQYF
d_call: .; j_call: TRBJ2-7; v_call: TRBV21-1; clone_size: once; cdr3_nt: TGTGCCAGCAGCAAAGCGCTGACTAGCGGGAGCCTCTTCGAGCAGTACTTC; cdr3_aa: CASSKALTSGSLFEQYF
d_call: .; j_call: TRBJ2-3; v_call: TRBV25-1; clone_size: .; cdr3_nt: TGTGCCAGCTATGACGATGGGGGGGGGCCAGATACGCAGTATTTT; cdr3_aa: CASYDDGGGPDTQYF
d_call: .; j_call: TRBJ1-6; v_call: TRBV12-3/TRBV12-4; clone_size: .; cdr3_nt: TGTGCCGGCAGCTACGGGCTCCTTAGAGATTCACCCCTCCACTTT; cdr3_aa: CAGSYGLLRDSPLHF
d_call: TRBD1; j_call: TRBJ2-1; v_call: TRBV5-1; clone_size: few; cdr3_nt: TGCGCCAGCAGCCTCTTAAACGACAGGGCGGATGAGCAGTTCTTC; cdr3_aa: CASSLLNDRADEQFF
d_call: .; j_call: TRBJ1-6; v_call: TRBV5-1; clone_size: .; cdr3_nt: TGCGCCAGCAGCCTGGGGAATTATAATTCACCCCTCCACTTT; cdr3_aa: CASSLGNYNSPLHF
d_call: .; j_call: TRBJ2-4; v_call: TRBV11-2; clone_size: .; cdr3_nt: TGTGCCAGCAGCTTAGAGACTTGGACAGTAAAAAACATTCAGTACTTC; cdr3_aa: CASSLETWTVKNIQYF
d_call: .; j_call: TRBJ1-1; v_call: TRBV12-3/TRBV12-4; clone_size: .; cdr3_nt: TGTGCCAGCAGACCTAGGGCAGGACGGTTGGTTCTTGAAGCTTTCTTT; cdr3_aa: CASRPRAGRLVLEAFF
d_call: .; j_call: TRBJ2-7; v_call: TRBV15; clone_size: .; cdr3_nt: TGTGCCACCAGCGATCCTAGTAGGGGACACTCCTACGAGCAGTACTTC; cdr3_aa: CATSDPSRGHSYEQYF
d_call: TRBD1; j_call: TRBJ2-1; v_call: TRBV29-1; clone_size: .; cdr3_nt: TGCAGCGTTGATGTGCAGGGGGCTAGGAATGAGCAGTTCTTC; cdr3_aa: CSVDVQGARNEQFF
d_call: .; j_call: TRBJ1-4; v_call: TRBV29-1; clone_size: .; cdr3_nt: TGCAGCGTTTTGACCGTTAGTGAAAAACGGTTTTTT; cdr3_aa: CSVLTVSEKRFF